This TCR beta chain was identified during a study of identical twins. V shed 2 bases and J shed 4 bases, with 8 bases lying between them. This CDR3 region has 12 residues. The germline V gene encodes CDR1 SQVTM and CDR2 ANQGSEA. The table lists this clonotype with a few counts. TCRdb processed the 5' RACE reads anew with MiXCR; each CDR3 protein has one entry. In the table there are 550,000 to 700,000 distinct CDR3 sequences, 21% of which are singletons. The same sample was also used in a study of T cells expressing NK-cell markers. That report notes: TCR beta repertoires came from sorted CD3+CD56+NKG2C+, CD3+CD56+NKG2C- and CD3+CD56-NKG2C+ T cells.

Sequenced: PBMCs. The rearrangement links TRBV29-1 to TRBJ1-2; D possibly corresponds to TRBD1 (5 bases). The clonotype originates from a woman between 18 and 29 years old in good health. CDR3 bases: TGCAGCGTTGAAAGGGGTGGCTATGGCTACACCTTC. Its translation: CSVERGGYGYTF.